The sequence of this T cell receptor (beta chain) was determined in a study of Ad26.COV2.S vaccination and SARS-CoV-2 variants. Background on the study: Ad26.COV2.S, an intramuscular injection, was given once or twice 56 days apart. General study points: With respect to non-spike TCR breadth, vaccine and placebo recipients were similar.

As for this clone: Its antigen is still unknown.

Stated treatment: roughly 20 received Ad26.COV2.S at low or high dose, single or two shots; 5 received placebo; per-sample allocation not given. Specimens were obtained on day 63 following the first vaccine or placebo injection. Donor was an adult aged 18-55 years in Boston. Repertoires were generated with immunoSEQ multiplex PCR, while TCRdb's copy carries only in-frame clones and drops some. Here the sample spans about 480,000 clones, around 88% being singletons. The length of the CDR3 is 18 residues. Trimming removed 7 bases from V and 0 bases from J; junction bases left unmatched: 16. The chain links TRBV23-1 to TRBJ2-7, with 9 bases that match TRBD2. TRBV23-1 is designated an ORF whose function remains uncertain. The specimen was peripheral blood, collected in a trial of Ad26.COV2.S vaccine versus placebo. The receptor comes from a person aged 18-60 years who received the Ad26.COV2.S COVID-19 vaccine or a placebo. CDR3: CASTEMGDSGSVSYEQYF. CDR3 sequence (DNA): TGCGCCAGCACCGAAATGGGGGATAGCGGGAGCGTCTCCTACGAGCAGTACTTC.